The next 27 T cell receptor beta chains were all read from a single sample in a study of shared clonotypes between healthy human individuals. The data were produced by immunoSEQ multiplex PCR, yet TCRdb's version contains in-frame clones alone and is incomplete. The sample includes some 800,000 clones, almost 95% of them seen just once. CD45RO-negative, CCR7-selected cells formed the naive CD8 fraction, which excluded terminally differentiated effector memory CD45RA+ cells. The source material was naive CD8+ T cells sorted from blood. These receptors were obtained from a man aged 25-45 years in good health.

V gene TRBV11-3 combines with J gene TRBJ2-2; D gene ambiguous. The V gene lost 5 bases and the J gene lost 5 bases, with 6 bases spanning the gap. Germline lookup yields CDR1 SGHNT and CDR2 YENEEA. The CDR3 loop spans 12 amino acids. CDR3 residues: CASSALTGELFF. CDR3 nucleotides: TGTGCCAGCAGCGCCTTAACCGGGGAGCTGTTTTTT.

V usage is TRBV29-1 and J usage is TRBJ1-2; unclear D gene. The CDR3 sequence is 15 residues long. Trimming left V 1 base short and J 2 bases short, with 14 bases between. CDR1 is SQVTM, CDR2 ANQGSEA, per germline. CDR3 DNA: TGCAGCGTTGAAGTGGCGGGTAAAGACAACTATGGCTACACCTTC. Translated, it gives CSVEVAGKDNYGYTF.

The chain employs TRBV27 and TRBJ2-7, with 8 bases lining up with TRBD1. The CDR3 runs 14 residues. From germline, CDR1 is MNHEY and CDR2 SMNVEV (reference sequence). The junction had 4 bases not matched to a gene; V was cut back by 6 bases and J by 0 bases. CDR3 coding DNA: TGTGCCAGCAGGACCGGGACAGGCTCCTACGAGCAGTACTTC. Protein: CASRTGTGSYEQYF.

Only one count was recorded for this clone. The chain recombines TRBV6-5 with TRBJ2-2; D is uncertain. Germline CDR1 reads MNHEY; CDR2 reads SVGAGI. V was clipped by 6 bases and J by 4 bases, with 9 bases between them. The CDR3 has 13 residues. The CDR3 reads CASSGSGTGELFF. For the CDR3, the DNA is TGTGCCAGCAGCGGGTCGGGCACCGGGGAGCTGTTTTTT.

J is TRBJ2-1 and V is TRBV2, with D uncertain. V shed 4 bases and J shed 0 bases, with 10 bases lying between them. Germline V gene data show CDR1 as SNHLY and CDR2 as FYNNEI. The CDR3 totals 15 residues. The DNA of the CDR3 is TGTGCCAGCAGTGGGGCGGAGACCTCCTACAATGAGCAGTTCTTC. Its protein product is CASSGAETSYNEQFF. The full variable domain, its missing parts supplied by reference TRBV2 and TRBJ2-1, is EPEVTQTPSHQVTQMGQEVILRCVPISNHLYFYWYRQILGQKVEFLVSFYNNEISEKSEIFDDQFSVERPDGSNFTLKIRSTKLEDSAMYFCASSGAETSYNEQFFGPGTRLTVL.

The V call is TRBV13, the J call TRBJ2-7, with TRBD1 as a possible D gene (5 bases). CDR3 size: 14 residues. Deletions cut 4 bases from V and 3 bases from J, with 13 bases between. Germline V CDR1 and CDR2: PRHDT, FYEKMQ (reference sequence). The CDR3 is CASSSRQRDYEQYF. CDR3 bases: TGTGCCAGCAGCTCCCGACAGCGAGACTACGAGCAGTACTTC.

The rearrangement links TRBV9 to TRBJ2-3, with D unclear. The germline V gene encodes CDR1 SGDLS and CDR2 YYNGEE. V was clipped by 4 bases and J by 0 bases, with 12 bases between them. The CDR3 covers 15 residues. The CDR3 sequence is CASSYRTTSTDTQYF. The DNA for the CDR3 is TGTGCCAGCAGCTACCGGACCACTAGCACAGATACGCAGTATTTT.

The V and J genes are TRBV10-3 and TRBJ2-4; the D gene is possibly TRBD2 (5 bases). V lost 4 bases to trimming and J lost 7 bases, with 14 bases between them. The CDR3 is 14 residues long. The germline V gene has CDR1 ENHRY and CDR2 SYGVKD. The CDR3 loop is CAISAEGESNIQYF. CDR3 nucleotides: TGTGCCATCAGTGCCGAGGGTGAGTCGAACATTCAGTACTTC.

V is TRBV29-1 and J is TRBJ2-3; 7 bases align to TRBD1. Trimming cost V 7 bases and J 6 bases; bases outside gene matches: 7. This CDR3 contains 12 residues. Germline CDR1 reads SQVTM; CDR2 reads ANQGSEA. CDR3 amino acids: CSAILGQDTQYF. The CDR3, as DNA: TGCAGCGCAATATTGGGACAGGATACGCAGTATTTT.

The chain links TRBV27 to TRBJ2-3, with D possibly TRBD2 on 5 matching bases. Germline V gene sequence: CDR1 MNHEY, CDR2 SMNVEV (reference sequence). CDR3 length equals 14 residues. Between the trimmed V and J ends, which lost 5 bases and 4 bases, there was a span of 13 bases. DNA for the CDR3: TGTGCCAGCAGTGGCATCACTAGGGCAGATACGCAGTATTTT. Translating gives CASSGITRADTQYF.

The chain links TRBV27 to TRBJ2-5; the match to TRBD2 covers 9 bases. The CDR3 is 17 residues long. The germline V gene has CDR1 MNHEY and CDR2 SMNVEV (reference sequence). V dropped 1 base and J dropped 5; count of bases not matched to a gene: 11. This chain's CDR3 is CASSLFGGRAIEETQYF. The CDR3 DNA reads TGTGCCAGCAGTTTATTTGGCGGGAGGGCCATCGAGGAGACCCAGTACTTC.

The rearrangement uses TRBV28 and TRBJ2-2, with D tentatively TRBD1 (6 bases). The V and J ends lost 1 base and 0 bases respectively, with 15 bases between them. CDR1 and CDR2 from the germline V gene are MDHEN and SYDVKM. CDR3 length: 18 amino acids. The CDR3 DNA reads as TGTGCCAGCAGTTTATCACGGGACAAAAATGCGAACACCGGGGAGCTGTTTTTT. Protein product: CASSLSRDKNANTGELFF.

The chain joins TRBV5-1 to TRBJ2-5; TRBD2 agrees at 13 bases. V lost 4 bases, J lost 2 bases, and 8 bases stayed unmatched. The CDR3 totals 17 residues. CDR1 is SGHRS and CDR2 is YFSETQ in the germline V gene. CDR3 region: CASSRVTSGGIQETQYF. In DNA, the CDR3 is TGCGCCAGCAGCCGAGTGACTAGCGGGGGGATACAAGAGACCCAGTACTTC.

The CDR3: CASSQAYTGELFF. The CDR3 DNA reads as TGTGCCAGCAGTCAAGCTTACACCGGGGAGCTGTTTTTT. This chain links TRBV27 with TRBJ2-2; no reliable D call. CDR1 is MNHEY, CDR2 SMNVEV, per germline (reference sequence). Trimming took off 5 bases at V and 3 bases at J, with 7 bases between the two ends. The CDR3 runs to 13 residues.

The CDR3 DNA reads as TGTGCCAGCACGGATCGTAGGAATGAGCAGTTCTTC. It specifies CASTDRRNEQFF. The chain is built from TRBV2 and TRBJ2-1; D gene ambiguous. V was trimmed by 7 bases and J by 7 bases, leaving 11 bases between them. Germline V gene lookup returns CDR1 SNHLY and CDR2 FYNNEI. The CDR3 totals 12 residues.

This clone was seen once. V is TRBV6-6 and J is TRBJ1-2; 7 positions agree with TRBD1. Germline values: CDR1 MNHNY, CDR2 SVGAGI (reference sequence). The junction had 13 bases not matched to a gene; V was cut back by 6 bases and J by 6 bases. This CDR3 spans 15 amino acids. CDR3 DNA sequence: TGTGCCAGCAGCCCTATCGCGACAGGGTTTAATGGCTACACCTTC. As protein: CASSPIATGFNGYTF.

This clone has only one observation. J is TRBJ2-2 and V is TRBV11-2, with 10 positions matching TRBD1. Germline values: CDR1 SGHAT, CDR2 FQNNGV. J gave up 5 bases and V 5 bases, and 5 bases lay outside the gene matches. The CDR3 is 15 residues long. The CDR3 DNA sequence: TGTGCCAGCAGCCCCGGACAGGGGGATACCGGGGAGCTGTTTTTT. It encodes CASSPGQGDTGELFF.

V usage is TRBV5-6 and J usage is TRBJ2-3; D uncertain. Trimming stripped 2 bases from V and 1 base from J, with 8 bases between. Germline V gene data show CDR1 as SGHDT and CDR2 as YYEEEE. CDR3 length equals 14 residues. CDR3 sequence reads: CASSFSRRTDTQYF. In DNA, the CDR3 is TGTGCCAGCAGCTTTAGCCGGCGCACAGATACGCAGTATTTT. The full variable domain, with the rest looked up from reference TRBV5-6 and TRBJ2-3, is DAGVTQSPTHLIKTRGQQVTLRCSPKSGHDTVSWYQQALGQGPQFIFQYYEEEERQRGNFPDRFSGHQFPNYSSELNVNALLLGDSALYLCASSFSRRTDTQYFGPGTRLTVL.

This clone has just one count. This chain links TRBV9 with TRBJ1-2; a weak D match, TRBD1 (6 bases). From germline, CDR1 is SGDLS and CDR2 YYNGEE. V dropped 1 base and J dropped 3 bases, with 7 bases sitting between them. The CDR3 is 13 residues long. DNA for the CDR3: TGTGCCAGCAGCGTAACAGGGTACTATGGCTACACCTTC. This encodes CASSVTGYYGYTF.

This rearrangement joins TRBV29-1 to TRBJ2-7; D not certain. CDR3 size: 13 residues. With 2 bases removed from V and 1 base from J, the gap between germline ends came to 9 bases. Germline V gene data show CDR1 as SQVTM and CDR2 as ANQGSEA. The chain's CDR3 is CSVEKVTSYEQYF. The CDR3 DNA sequence: TGCAGCGTTGAAAAGGTAACGTCCTACGAGCAGTACTTC.

The rearrangement uses TRBV5-4 and TRBJ2-7, with D perhaps assigned TRBD1 or TRBD2 (6 bases each). Trimming stripped 4 bases from V and 7 bases from J, with 18 bases between. Germline CDR1 reads SGHNT; CDR2 reads YYREEE (reference sequence). This CDR3 region has 14 residues. CDR3 sequence (DNA): TGTGCCAGCAGCCCCGGGGTAGGGGGGATGGAGCAGTACTTC. Residues: CASSPGVGGMEQYF.

The chain has TRBV12-2 and TRBJ2-7; the D call of TRBD1 is as the table states it, not checked on the DNA. TRBV12-2 is designated a pseudogene. This CDR3 is 19 amino acids long. The CDR3 DNA reads as TGTGCAAGTCGCTTAGAGGGCGAAAGAAAACGGACAGGGGGAGGCGAGCAGTACTTC. Translated, it gives CASRLEGERKRTGGGEQYF.

This clone was counted a few times. The same CDR3 also results from other DNA sequences found in this sample. CDR3 sequence (DNA): TGTGCCAGCAGCTTAGCAGGTCCAAATCAGCCCCAGCATTTT. It translates to CASSLAGPNQPQHF. The rearrangement links TRBV7-9 to TRBJ1-5, with D uncertain. Trimming left V 0 bases short and J 4 bases short, with 7 bases between. Germline CDR1 SEHNR, CDR2 FQNEAQ (reference sequence). This CDR3 has 14 amino acids.

The chain joins TRBV2 to TRBJ1-4; D unclear. Germline-derived CDR1 and CDR2 are SNHLY and FYNNEI. Trimming cost V 3 bases and J 8 bases, with 10 bases left between them. CDR3 length equals 13 residues. CDR3 region: CASSDAEAEKLFF. DNA for the CDR3: TGTGCCAGCAGTGATGCAGAAGCGGAAAAACTGTTTTTT. Using reference TRBV2 and TRBJ1-4 for the parts outside the CDR3, the full variable domain is EPEVTQTPSHQVTQMGQEVILRCVPISNHLYFYWYRQILGQKVEFLVSFYNNEISEKSEIFDDQFSVERPDGSNFTLKIRSTKLEDSAMYFCASSDAEAEKLFFGSGTQLSVL.

This chain connects TRBV7-2 to TRBJ1-1, with 7 nucleotides matching TRBD1. In germline, CDR1 is SGHTA, CDR2 FQGNSA. The CDR3 contains 15 residues. The V segment lost 7 bases and the J segment 6 bases; nucleotides outside the gene matches: 14. CDR3 protein: CASNQIGQELPEAFF. The CDR3 DNA is TGTGCCAGCAACCAAATCGGACAGGAATTACCTGAAGCTTTCTTT.

The chain uses TRBV2 and TRBJ2-2; D may be TRBD2 (5 bases). V lost 6 bases and J lost 5, with 19 bases in between. This CDR3 spans 16 amino acids. Germline-derived CDR1 and CDR2 are SNHLY and FYNNEI. CDR3 sequence: CASRAWALRRTGELFF. The DNA of the CDR3 is TGTGCCAGCAGAGCATGGGCCCTCCGGAGGACCGGGGAGCTGTTTTTT. Supplemented by reference TRBV2 and TRBJ2-2, the full variable domain reads EPEVTQTPSHQVTQMGQEVILRCVPISNHLYFYWYRQILGQKVEFLVSFYNNEISEKSEIFDDQFSVERPDGSNFTLKIRSTKLEDSAMYFCASRAWALRRTGELFFGEGSRLTVL.

To note about this clone: This sample also contains other DNA sequences that code for the same CDR3. The genes are TRBV27 and TRBJ1-1, with a tentative D call TRBD1 (6 bases). Germline values: CDR1 MNHEY, CDR2 SMNVEV (reference sequence). The V end was cut by 0 bases, the J end by 5 bases, with 10 bases between. The CDR3 extends over 14 amino acids. The CDR3 DNA is TGTGCCAGCAGTTTATCCAGGGGAGGAACTGAAGCTTTCTTT. Protein product: CASSLSRGGTEAFF.